These 2 T cell receptor beta chains were sequenced from one sample in a study of molecular identifiers for immune sequencing clone quantification. Each CDR3 protein gets one entry after TCRdb re-called the PCR reads with MiXCR. The data hold 80,000 to 130,000 distinct CDR3 sequences, with roughly 38% observed a single time. The specimen was naive CD8+ T cells from blood, with Jurkat cell RNA spiked in. Subset: FACS-sorted CD8+CD4-CCR7+CD45RA+ naive T cells. The receptors were sampled from a human donor in good health. Some libraries in this study had Jurkat cell RNA spiked in.

This clonotype has a count of ten or more. The chain is built from TRBV7-2 and TRBJ2-7; D is tentatively TRBD1 or TRBD2 (5 bases each). V lost 4 bases, J lost 2 bases, and 9 bases lay in between. This CDR3 region has 13 residues. The germline gives CDR1 SGHTA, CDR2 FQGNSA. CDR3 protein: CASSWDGPYEQYF. The CDR3 nucleotides are TGTGCCAGCAGCTGGGACGGACCCTACGAGCAGTACTTC.

In this sample, this clonotype turned up many times. This chain joins TRBV6-6 and TRBJ2-7; D is undetermined. This CDR3 spans 12 amino acids. Germline V CDR1 and CDR2: MNHNY, SVGAGI (reference sequence). With 3 bases removed from V and 0 bases from J, the gap between germline ends came to 3 bases. The CDR3, as DNA: TGTGCCAGCAGTTATACCTCCTACGAGCAGTACTTC. It is translated as CASSYTSYEQYF.